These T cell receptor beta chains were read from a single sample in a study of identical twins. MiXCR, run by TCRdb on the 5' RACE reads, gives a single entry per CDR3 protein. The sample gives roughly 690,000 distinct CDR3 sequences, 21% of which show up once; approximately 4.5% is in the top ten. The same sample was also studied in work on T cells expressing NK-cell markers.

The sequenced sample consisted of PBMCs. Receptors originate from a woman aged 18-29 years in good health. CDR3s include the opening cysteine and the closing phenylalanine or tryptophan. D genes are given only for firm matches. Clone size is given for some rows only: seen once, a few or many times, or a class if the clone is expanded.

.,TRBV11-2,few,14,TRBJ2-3,CASSLVPEPDTQYF,TGTGCCAGCAGCTTAGTTCCGGAGCCAGATACGCAGTATTTT
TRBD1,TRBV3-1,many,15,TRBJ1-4,CASSTTPGTAKKLFF,TGTGCCAGCAGCACAACCCCCGGGACAGCGAAAAAACTGTTTTTT
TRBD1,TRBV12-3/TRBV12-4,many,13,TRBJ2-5,CASSRDRDETQYF,TGTGCCAGCAGTCGCGACAGGGACGAGACCCAGTACTTC
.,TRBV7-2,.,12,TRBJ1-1,CASSPGRPEAFF,TGTGCCAGCAGCCCTGGACGGCCTGAAGCTTTCTTT
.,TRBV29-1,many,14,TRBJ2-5,CSVVDGRKVETQYF,TGCAGCGTTGTAGATGGGAGAAAGGTCGAGACCCAGTACTTC
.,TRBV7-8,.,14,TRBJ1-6,CASSSTGWNSPLHF,TGTGCCAGCAGCTCAACAGGGTGGAATTCACCCCTCCACTTT
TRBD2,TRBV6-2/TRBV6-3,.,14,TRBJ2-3,CAVQLAISTDTQYF,TGTGCCGTACAACTAGCGATTAGCACAGATACGCAGTATTTT
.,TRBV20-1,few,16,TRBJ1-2,CSASRQRHPANYGYTF,TGCAGTGCTAGTCGCCAGCGGCACCCAGCGAACTATGGCTACACCTTC
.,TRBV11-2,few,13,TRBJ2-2,CASTLTRAGELFF,TGTGCCAGCACCTTAACCCGGGCCGGGGAGCTGTTTTTT
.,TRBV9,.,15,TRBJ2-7,CASSVGGTAVYEQYF,TGTGCCAGCAGCGTAGGTGGGACTGCTGTTTACGAGCAGTACTTC
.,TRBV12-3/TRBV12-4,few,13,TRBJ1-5,CASRGNSNQLQHF,TGTGCCAGCAGGGGAAATAGCAATCAGCTCCAGCATTTT
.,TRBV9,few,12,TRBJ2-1,CASSVGSGERFF,TGTGCCAGCAGCGTAGGGTCGGGAGAGCGGTTCTTC
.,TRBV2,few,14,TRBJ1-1,CASSEDSVGTEAFF,TGTGCCAGCAGTGAGGACAGCGTGGGAACTGAAGCTTTCTTT
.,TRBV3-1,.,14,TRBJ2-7,CASSQGARGHEQYF,TGTGCCAGCAGCCAAGGGGCCAGGGGTCACGAGCAGTACTTC
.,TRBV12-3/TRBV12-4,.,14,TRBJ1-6,CASSFAGGGAPLHF,TGTGCCAGCAGTTTCGCCGGCGGAGGGGCACCCCTCCACTTT
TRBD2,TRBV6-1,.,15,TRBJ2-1,CASSGGLALSHEQFF,TGTGCCAGCAGTGGCGGACTAGCGCTAAGCCATGAGCAGTTCTTC
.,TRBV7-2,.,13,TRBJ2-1,CASSLVSADEQFF,TGTGCCAGCAGCTTAGTTAGTGCCGATGAGCAGTTCTTC
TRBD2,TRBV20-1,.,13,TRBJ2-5,CSAKPGGQETQYF,TGCAGTGCTAAACCGGGGGGCCAAGAGACCCAGTACTTC